The 3 T cell receptor beta chains presented below share a single source sample, sequenced in a study of OX40 agonist ivuxolimab in advanced cancers. The method behind the library was the immunoSEQ multiplex PCR assay. Imported from immuneACCESS, the table was reduced by TCRdb to in-frame sequences with V and J called. These copies leave out some clones; in studies compared against another copy, an unresolved V gene accounts for under half, and the cause of the remainder is not known. This sample is represented by fewer than 65,000 clones; 75% to 90% of them were singletons. 10% to 12% of the sample belongs to the ten largest clones. The sequencing used CD4+ or CD8+ T cells sorted from blood, collected in a trial of the OX40 agonist ivuxolimab. These receptors came from an adult with an advanced solid tumor such as melanoma, head and neck, liver or kidney cancer.

The CDR3 region has the DNA TGTGCCAGCAGCCTTCTTGTTTCAGATACGCAGTATTTT. Encoded protein: CASSLLVSDTQYF. The chain uses TRBV27 and TRBJ2-3; D remains unclear. Germline CDR1 and CDR2: MNHEY and SMNVEV (reference sequence). Trimming cost V 6 bases and J 4 bases, with 11 bases left between them. The CDR3 spans 13 residues.

The sample holds one count of this clone. This chain joins TRBV28 and TRBJ1-1; D is undetermined. This CDR3 region has 11 residues. Deletions cut 0 bases from V and 7 bases from J, with 3 bases between. Looked up from germline, CDR1 is MDHEN and CDR2 is SYDVKM. This chain's CDR3 is CASSLWGEAFF. The DNA for the CDR3 is TGTGCCAGCAGTTTATGGGGTGAAGCTTTCTTT.

The genes are TRBV4-1 and TRBJ2-3; D is possibly TRBD1 (5 bases). The CDR3 loop spans 13 amino acids. Germline-derived CDR1 and CDR2 are MGHRA and YSYEKL. Trimming pared 6 bases from V and 3 bases from J, leaving 10 bases between. The CDR3 region has the DNA TGCGCCAGCAGGGGGCGAGAGACAGATACGCAGTATTTT. Its protein is CASRGRETDTQYF.